The 22 T cell receptor beta chains in this list originate from one sample, sequenced in a study of blood T cell repertoires in COVID-19. This table comes from immunoSEQ multiplex PCR, and its TCRdb copy is limited to in-frame clones, with some not included. The sample records some 180,000 clones, approximately 80% being singletons. Source material: PBMCs or T cells enriched from blood (not recorded which). Source of these receptors: a man between 60 and 75 years old who had been exposed to COVID-19.

The chain combines TRBV5-4 with TRBJ2-4, with D possibly being TRBD1 (6 bases). Germline CDR1 reads SGHNT; CDR2 reads YYREEE (reference sequence). The CDR3 spans 18 residues. V lost 1 base and J 1 base, leaving 18 bases between the germline ends. The CDR3 sequence: CASSLTVGRRGAKNIQYF. CDR3 DNA: TGTGCCAGCAGCTTGACTGTAGGTAGAAGGGGGGCCAAAAACATTCAGTACTTC.

The chain links TRBV28 to TRBJ2-5; 10 bases fit TRBD2. Germline V gives CDR1 MDHEN, CDR2 SYDVKM. The CDR3 sequence is 14 residues long. The V and J ends lost 5 bases and 5 bases, in that order; junction bases with no gene match: 5. The CDR3 region is CASSQAGGWETQYF. The DNA for the CDR3 is TGTGCCAGCAGTCAAGCGGGAGGGTGGGAGACCCAGTACTTC.

This chain joins TRBV5-1 and TRBJ2-3; 11 nucleotides match TRBD2. CDR1 SGHRS and CDR2 YFSETQ come from the germline V gene. The V and J ends lost 4 bases and 2 bases, in that order; junction bases with no gene match: 12. This CDR3 has 18 residues. The CDR3 DNA is TGCGCCAGCAGCCCGGGACTCGGTAGCGGGAGGGCCACAGATACGCAGTATTTT. The encoded protein is CASSPGLGSGRATDTQYF. Full variable domain (missing parts from reference TRBV5-1 and TRBJ2-3): KAGVTQTPRYLIKTRGQQVTLSCSPISGHRSVSWYQQTPGQGLQFLFEYFSETQRNKGNFPGRFSGRQFSNSRSEMNVSTLELGDSALYLCASSPGLGSGRATDTQYFGPGTRLTVL.

This chain uses TRBV29-1 with TRBJ1-5; D call uncertain. Trimming took off 1 base at V and 6 bases at J, with 10 bases between the two ends. CDR3 size: 13 residues. Germline V CDR1 and CDR2: SQVTM, ANQGSEA. The CDR3 here is CSVEGGVGQPQHF. As DNA, the CDR3 is TGCAGCGTTGAAGGAGGAGTAGGTCAGCCCCAGCATTTT.

This clone is a singleton in its sample. The chain links TRBV7-2 to TRBJ2-7; D gene ambiguous. Germline loops: CDR1 SGHTA, CDR2 FQGNSA. The CDR3 runs to 14 residues. V dropped 2 bases and J dropped 2 bases, with 10 bases sitting between them. For the CDR3, the DNA is TGTGCCAGCAGCTTACGGCAGGCCCCCTACGAGCAGTACTTC. It is translated as CASSLRQAPYEQYF.

V and J are TRBV7-3 and TRBJ2-1, with D perhaps matching TRBD1 (5 bases). Germline V gene sequence: CDR1 SGHTA, CDR2 FQGTGA. Trimming stripped 3 bases from V and 6 bases from J, with 12 bases between. The length of the CDR3 is 14 residues. DNA of the CDR3: TGTGCCAGCAGCTTGTCTGGGGCGGTCAATGAGCAGTTCTTC. Translated: CASSLSGAVNEQFF.

V gene TRBV6-2 or TRBV6-3 combines with J gene TRBJ2-2; D is perhaps TRBD2 (5 bases). V was cut by 0 bases and J by 3 bases, with 14 bases left in between. CDR3 length: 17 amino acids. Germline V gives CDR1 MNHEY, CDR2 SVGEGT. CDR3 region: CASSYSILAGYTGELFF. In nucleotides, the CDR3 is TGTGCCAGCAGTTACTCGATCCTAGCTGGTTACACCGGGGAGCTGTTTTTT.

V is TRBV6-5 and J is TRBJ1-2, with TRBD1 identical over 7 bases. CDR1 is MNHEY and CDR2 is SVGAGI in the germline V gene. J gave up 3 bases and V 7 bases, and 8 bases lay outside the gene matches. The CDR3 has 14 residues. CDR3 region: CASTRQGTDYGYTF. The CDR3, as DNA: TGTGCCAGCACCCGACAGGGCACTGACTATGGCTACACCTTC.

The chain is built from TRBV28 and TRBJ2-7; D gene uncertain. CDR1 and CDR2 (germline): MDHEN, SYDVKM. Between the trimmed V and J ends, which lost 7 bases and 2 bases, there was a span of 6 bases. CDR3 length: 11 residues. CDR3 sequence: CASMAAYEQYF. Written as DNA, the CDR3 is TGTGCCAGCATGGCAGCCTACGAGCAGTACTTC.

The chain recombines TRBV9 with TRBJ2-7; 10 nucleotides line up with TRBD2. V shed 0 bases and J 1 base; nucleotides not matched to a gene: 4. The V gene's germline CDR1 is SGDLS and CDR2 YYNGEE. There are 16 residues in the CDR3. The CDR3 here is CASSVGPSGGSYEQYF. CDR3 sequence (DNA): TGTGCCAGCAGCGTAGGGCCTAGCGGGGGTTCCTACGAGCAGTACTTC. The full variable domain, completed using reference TRBV9 and TRBJ2-7, is DSGVTQTPKHLITATGQRVTLRCSPRSGDLSVYWYQQSLDQGLQFLIQYYNGEERAKGNILERFSAQQFPDLHSELNLSSLELGDSALYFCASSVGPSGGSYEQYFGPGTRLTVT.

In this sample, this clone turned up many times. The chain links TRBV27 to TRBJ2-5, with a weak D call TRBD1 (5 bases). Trimming cost V 3 bases and J 4 bases, with 15 bases left between them. The CDR3 has 15 amino acids. Germline V gives CDR1 MNHEY, CDR2 SMNVEV (reference sequence). The CDR3 bases are TGTGCCAGCAGTTTGGGGCGAAGGGTTGCAGAGACCCAGTACTTC. This gives the protein CASSLGRRVAETQYF.

This chain uses TRBV5-4 with TRBJ1-2; D is perhaps TRBD1 (6 bases). CDR3 length: 15 residues. The V end lost 0 bases, the J end lost 1 base, and 10 bases lay between the germline ends. Germline-derived CDR1 and CDR2 are SGHNT and YYREEE (reference sequence). CDR3 sequence (DNA): TGTGCCAGCAGCTTGGCGGGGGGCGGTAACTATGGCTACACCTTC. It encodes CASSLAGGGNYGYTF. Supplemented by reference TRBV5-4 and TRBJ1-2, the full variable domain reads ETGVTQSPTHLIKTRGQQVTLRCSSQSGHNTVSWYQQALGQGPQFIFQYYREEENGRGNFPPRFSGLQFPNYSSELNVNALELDDSALYLCASSLAGGGNYGYTFGSGTRLTVV.

This clone occurred a few times. The CDR3 bases are TGCGCCAGCAGTAATAACTTAGCCAAAAACATTCAGTACTTC. This encodes CASSNNLAKNIQYF. The chain recombines TRBV5-1 with TRBJ2-4; D not resolved. The CDR3 runs 14 residues. Trimming left V 5 bases short and J 0 bases short, with 9 bases between. Germline CDR1 and CDR2: SGHRS and YFSETQ.

This rearrangement joins TRBV6-6 to TRBJ1-1; TRBD1 matches 7 bases. Per the germline V gene, CDR1 is MNHNY and CDR2 is SVGAGI (reference sequence). The V segment lost 2 bases and the J segment 6 bases; nucleotides outside the gene matches: 6. CDR3 length: 14 residues. In DNA form, the CDR3 reads TGTGCCAGCAGTTACGGACAGGTGGGGGCTGAAGCTTTCTTT. This translates into CASSYGQVGAEAFF.

This chain connects TRBV7-2 to TRBJ2-1; the match to TRBD2 covers 10 bases. Germline lookup yields CDR1 SGHTA and CDR2 FQGNSA. CDR3 length equals 17 residues. Germline trimming cut 7 bases from V and 10 bases from J; bases unmatched to any gene: 19. The CDR3 is CASTWESSGGGPPEQFF. DNA for the CDR3: TGTGCCAGCACCTGGGAGTCTAGCGGGGGAGGGCCACCCGAGCAGTTCTTC.

The sample holds many counts of this clone. The chain recombines TRBV12-2 with TRBJ2-7; the table calls TRBD1, which could not be checked here. TRBV12-2 is assigned pseudogene status. The CDR3 runs 14 residues. The CDR3 region is CASRRTPADRGQYF. CDR3 DNA: TGTGCAAGTCGCAGAACCCCTGCGGACAGAGGGCAGTACTTC.

V gene TRBV5-1 combines with J gene TRBJ2-1, with TRBD1 matching 8 bases. V lost 3 bases, J lost 9 bases, and 8 bases stayed unmatched. Germline lookup yields CDR1 SGHRS and CDR2 YFSETQ. CDR3 size: 14 residues. CDR3 residues: CASSSQGALTEQFF. The CDR3 region has the DNA TGCGCCAGCAGCTCTCAGGGGGCGCTTACTGAGCAGTTCTTC.

The chain joins TRBV29-1 to TRBJ2-5, with 11 bases aligning to TRBD2. Germline-derived CDR1 and CDR2 are SQVTM and ANQGSEA. The CDR3 consists of 16 residues. V was pared by 2 bases and J by 4 bases, with 9 bases of the junction left unmatched. CDR3 in DNA: TGCAGCGTTGAAAAACTAGCGGGAGCGCCTGGAGAGACCCAGTACTTC. It yields the protein CSVEKLAGAPGETQYF.

The chain links TRBV7-8 to TRBJ2-1; 9 bases are a match to TRBD2. The CDR3 length is 16 residues. J lost 9 bases, V lost 2 bases, and 11 bases had no gene match. CDR1 is SGHVS, CDR2 FQNEAQ, per germline. The CDR3 protein is CASSLRLAGRQGEQFF. In DNA, the CDR3 is TGTGCCAGCAGCTTACGGCTAGCGGGACGCCAGGGTGAGCAGTTCTTC.

The CDR3 here is CASSYSGGANQPQHF. The CDR3 nucleotides read TGTGCCAGCAGCTACAGTGGGGGCGCCAATCAGCCCCAGCATTTT. The rearrangement joins TRBV7-3 to TRBJ1-5; TRBD1 might be the D (6 bases). CDR1 and CDR2 from the germline V gene are SGHTA and FQGTGA. This CDR3 has 15 amino acids. V was cut by 4 bases and J by 3 bases, with 13 bases left in between.

The CDR3 sequence is CASSSLTGTPINSPLHF. DNA of the CDR3: TGCGCCAGCAGCTCGTTAACAGGGACCCCTATTAATTCACCCCTCCACTTT. The V call is TRBV5-1, the J call TRBJ1-6, with D possibly TRBD1 on 6 matching bases. CDR3 length: 17 amino acids. The germline gives CDR1 SGHRS, CDR2 YFSETQ. V lost 3 bases and J 6 bases, leaving 19 bases between the germline ends.

This clone was recorded once. At one boundary the junction diverges from the germline segment, which might be a read error. V is TRBV28 and J is TRBJ2-5; the match to TRBD2 covers 12 bases. The CDR3 covers 15 residues. The germline V gene encodes CDR1 MDHEN and CDR2 SYDVKM. In DNA, the CDR3 is TGTGCCAGCAGTCTCCGAAGGACTAGCGGGACCTTCCAACACTTC. Its translation is CASSLRRTSGTFQHF.